This record covers a single TCR beta chain. This sample was taken from a study of technical replicates of blood from a handful of donors. Here immunoSEQ multiplex PCR was the method, and the copy in TCRdb shows in-frame clones only, minus some. Seen here are 80,000 to 100,000 clones, approximately 95% observed once, and the top ten hold roughly 0.2%. CDR3 length equals 16 residues. Trimming removed 1 base at V and 0 bases at J, with 10 bases between. CDR1 and CDR2 (germline): LNHDA, SQIVND (reference sequence). The sequence came from a human donor in good health. Sequencing was performed on T cells isolated from PBMCs. The rearrangement links TRBV19 to TRBJ1-5; D may be TRBD1 (6 bases). The CDR3 sequence is CASSIGTALSNQPQHF. The CDR3 bases are TGTGCCAGTAGTATAGGGACAGCCCTTAGCAATCAGCCCCAGCATTTT.